A selection of T cell receptor beta chains follows, all from one sample in a study of T-cell memory formation after mild COVID-19. From the 5' RACE reads, TCRdb called clonotypes with MiXCR, one entry per CDR3 protein. The repertoire holds some 150,000 distinct CDR3 sequences, with 20% to 25% as singletons. Specimen: PBMCs or a T cell subset sorted from them (not recorded which). These TCRs come from an adult woman who had mild COVID-19 (a few samples of this study predate the infection). Cell type and time point are not known. Each CDR3 is given with its conserved first and last residue. Fields, in order: V gene, CDR3 length, D gene, CDR3 protein. A D gene is named only where the DNA matches it firmly.

TRBV12-3/TRBV12-4,16,NA,CASSFWGLAAYNEQFF
TRBV2,16,TRBD1,CASSDRQGPPFETQYF
TRBV12-3/TRBV12-4,14,TRBD2,CASSSSGKTDTQYF
TRBV5-1,17,TRBD2,CASSLGLAGADTGELFF
TRBV24-1,12,NA,CATSIGSDRAFF
TRBV3-1,15,NA,CASSQESAHQETQYF
TRBV19,19,NA,CASSIGKGMRPYSNQPQHF
TRBV30,16,NA,CAWVVPGGGWNYGYTF
TRBV9,13,NA,CASSVGDTLSAFF
TRBV7-9,13,NA,CASSKGDGYEQYF
TRBV5-6,18,TRBD2,CASSFTSGGPTDTGELFF
TRBV15,14,NA,CATSSGIGTLGYTF
TRBV3-1,12,NA,CASKGHPGGYTF
TRBV24-1,17,NA,CATSDSVGPVGPYGYTF
TRBV4-1,16,NA,CASSQDGAGVPYGYTF
TRBV5-6,15,TRBD1,CASSPRVQGSYEQYF
TRBV3-1,15,TRBD2,CASSEQGLATDTQYF
TRBV10-3,13,NA,CAISEPGPIEAFF
TRBV9,12,NA,CASSGLGDEQYF